This T cell receptor (beta chain) comes out of a study of response to subunit inactivated influenza vaccine. Study-wide points: Every seasonal influenza vaccination brings in few new T cells, the authors suggested.

Each CDR3 protein gets one entry after TCRdb re-called the RT-PCR reads with MiXCR. The sample has fewer than 700,000 distinct CDR3 sequences; over 10% are singletons. The CDR3 totals 14 residues. V lost 0 bases and J lost 14, with 14 bases in between. Germline loops: CDR1 SGHTA, CDR2 FQGNSA. With regard to this clonotype: Its target is unknown.

Sequencing used PBMCs from blood, obtained roughly 47 days after vaccination. This chain links TRBV7-2 with TRBJ1-6; the D is unclear. This sequence was found in a man aged 45-60 years who received an inactivated influenza vaccine. This CDR3 reads CASSLAKGGRSLHF. Written as DNA, the CDR3 is TGTGCCAGCAGCTTAGCTAAAGGTGGGAGATCCCTCCACTTT.